This T cell receptor (beta chain) was sequenced in a study of OX40 agonist ivuxolimab in advanced cancers. Study-wide context: Given to patients was ivuxolimab, an agonistic anti-OX40 (CD134) antibody. Patients received ivuxolimab, an intravenous treatment, every 2 weeks at 0.01 to 10 mg/kg.

Germline CDR1 reads LNHDA; CDR2 reads SQIVND (reference sequence). The CDR3 contains 16 residues. Trimming at V came to 4 bases and at J to 3 bases, leaving 9 bases not matched to a gene. The data were produced by immunoSEQ multiplex PCR, yet TCRdb's version contains in-frame clones alone and is incomplete. This sample has 30,000 to 45,000 clones; around 85% occur once, and the top ten carry 11%. About this clone: Its antigen is not known.

The study's findings and limits: By week 6 at 0.1 to 3.0 mg/kg, blood CD4+ and CD8+ T cells had expanded clonally. Those patients achieving a partial response at 0.1-3.0 mg/kg showed among the lowest clonal expansion.

The sequencing here drew on CD4+ or CD8+ T cells sorted from blood, taken in a trial of the OX40 agonist ivuxolimab. V is TRBV19 and J is TRBJ1-2; 9 bases fit TRBD1. The receptor comes from an adult with an advanced solid tumor such as melanoma, head and neck, liver or kidney cancer. CDR3: CASSTDRGRWDYGYTF. CDR3 in DNA: TGTGCCAGTAGTACGGACAGGGGCCGCTGGGACTATGGCTACACCTTC.